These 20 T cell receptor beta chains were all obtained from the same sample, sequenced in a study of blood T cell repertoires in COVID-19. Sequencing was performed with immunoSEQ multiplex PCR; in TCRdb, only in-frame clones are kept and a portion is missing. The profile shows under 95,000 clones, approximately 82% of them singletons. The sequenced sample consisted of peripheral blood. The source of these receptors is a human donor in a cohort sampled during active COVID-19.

CDR3 sequence reads: CASSGFLAGLAETQYF. As DNA, the CDR3 is TGTGCCAGCAGCGGATTTCTAGCGGGACTTGCAGAGACCCAGTACTTC. The gene calls are TRBV7-6 and TRBJ2-5, with 9 bases that match TRBD2. Germline CDR1 and CDR2: SGHVS and FNYEAQ. There are 16 residues in the CDR3. J was trimmed by 4 bases and V by 5 bases; bases with no gene match: 11.

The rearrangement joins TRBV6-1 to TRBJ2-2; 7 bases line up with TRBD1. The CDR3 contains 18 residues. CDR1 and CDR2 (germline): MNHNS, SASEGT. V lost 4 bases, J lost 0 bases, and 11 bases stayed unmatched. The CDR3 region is CASSAAPAQGTNTGELFF. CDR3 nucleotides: TGTGCCAGCAGTGCAGCACCCGCACAGGGGACGAACACCGGGGAGCTGTTTTTT.

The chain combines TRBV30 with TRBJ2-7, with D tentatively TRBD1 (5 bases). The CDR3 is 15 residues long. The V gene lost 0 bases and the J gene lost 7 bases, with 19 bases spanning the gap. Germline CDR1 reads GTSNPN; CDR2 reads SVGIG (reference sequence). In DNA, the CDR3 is TGTGCCTGGAGTGTAACGGCAGGGTTGGAAACGGAGCAGTACTTC. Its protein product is CAWSVTAGLETEQYF.

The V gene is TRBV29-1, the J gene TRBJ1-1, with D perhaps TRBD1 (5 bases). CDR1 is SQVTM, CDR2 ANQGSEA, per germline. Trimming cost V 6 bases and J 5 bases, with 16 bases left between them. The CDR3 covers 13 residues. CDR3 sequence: CSVARGGGTEAFF. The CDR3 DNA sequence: TGCAGCGTGGCTAGGGGAGGTGGGACTGAAGCTTTCTTT.

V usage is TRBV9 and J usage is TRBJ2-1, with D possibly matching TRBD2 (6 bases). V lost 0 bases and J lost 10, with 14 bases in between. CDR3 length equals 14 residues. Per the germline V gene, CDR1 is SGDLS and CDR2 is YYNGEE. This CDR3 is CASSVATGVGEQFF. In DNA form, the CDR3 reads TGTGCCAGCAGCGTAGCTACGGGGGTTGGGGAGCAGTTCTTC.

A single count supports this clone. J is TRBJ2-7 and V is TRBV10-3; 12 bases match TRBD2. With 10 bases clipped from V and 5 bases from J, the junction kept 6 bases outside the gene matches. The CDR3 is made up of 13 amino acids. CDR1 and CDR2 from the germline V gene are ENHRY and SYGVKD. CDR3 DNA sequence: TGTGCCACGCTAGCGGGAGGGCCCGACGAGCAGTACTTC. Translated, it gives CATLAGGPDEQYF.

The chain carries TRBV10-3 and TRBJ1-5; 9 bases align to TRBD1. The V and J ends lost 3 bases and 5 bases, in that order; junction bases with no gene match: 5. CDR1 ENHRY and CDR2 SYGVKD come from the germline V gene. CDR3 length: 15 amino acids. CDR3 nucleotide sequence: TGTGCCATCAGTGAAGGACAGGGGATGCATCAGCCCCAGCATTTT. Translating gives CAISEGQGMHQPQHF.

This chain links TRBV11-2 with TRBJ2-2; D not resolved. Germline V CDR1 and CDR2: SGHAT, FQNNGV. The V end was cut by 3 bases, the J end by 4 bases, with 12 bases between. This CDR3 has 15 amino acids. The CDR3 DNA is TGTGCCAGCAGCTTTCAGGTCCTGGGCACCGGGGAGCTGTTTTTT. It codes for CASSFQVLGTGELFF.

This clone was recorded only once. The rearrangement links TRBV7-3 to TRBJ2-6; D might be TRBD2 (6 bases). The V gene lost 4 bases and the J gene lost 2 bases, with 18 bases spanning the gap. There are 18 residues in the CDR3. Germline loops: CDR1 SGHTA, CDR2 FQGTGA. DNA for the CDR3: TGTGCCAGCAGCTCCGTCCGCGCCGGGGGTCCTGGGGCCAACGTCCTGACTTTC. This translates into CASSSVRAGGPGANVLTF.

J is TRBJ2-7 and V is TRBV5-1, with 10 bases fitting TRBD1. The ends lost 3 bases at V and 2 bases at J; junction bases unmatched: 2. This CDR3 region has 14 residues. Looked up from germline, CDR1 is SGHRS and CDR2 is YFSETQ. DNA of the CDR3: TGCGCCAGCAGCTCTGACAGGGGGCCCTACGAGCAGTACTTC. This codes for CASSSDRGPYEQYF.

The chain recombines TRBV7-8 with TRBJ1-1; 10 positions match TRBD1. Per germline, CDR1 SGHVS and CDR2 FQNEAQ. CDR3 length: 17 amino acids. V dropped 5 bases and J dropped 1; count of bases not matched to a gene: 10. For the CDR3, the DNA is TGTGCCAGCAGCCCACCTGGGGGACAGGGGAAGAACACTGAAGCTTTCTTT. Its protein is CASSPPGGQGKNTEAFF. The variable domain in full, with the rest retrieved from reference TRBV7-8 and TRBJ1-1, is GAGVSQSPRYKVAKRGQDVALRCDPISGHVSLFWYQQALGQGPEFLTYFQNEAQLDKSGLPSDRFFAERPEGSVSTLKIQRTQQEDSAVYLCASSPPGGQGKNTEAFFGQGTRLTVV.

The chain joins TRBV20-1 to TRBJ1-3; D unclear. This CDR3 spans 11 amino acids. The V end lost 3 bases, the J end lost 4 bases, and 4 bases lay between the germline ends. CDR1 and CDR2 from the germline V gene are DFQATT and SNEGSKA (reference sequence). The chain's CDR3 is CSASYGNTIYF. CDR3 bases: TGCAGTGCTAGCTACGGAAACACCATATATTTT.

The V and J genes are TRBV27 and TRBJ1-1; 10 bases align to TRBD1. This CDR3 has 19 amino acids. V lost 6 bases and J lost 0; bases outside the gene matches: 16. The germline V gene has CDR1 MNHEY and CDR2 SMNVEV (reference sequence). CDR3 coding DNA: TGTGCCAGCAGCCCCGGGACAGGGGCCCTTCGCATAATGAACACTGAAGCTTTCTTT. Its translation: CASSPGTGALRIMNTEAFF.

CDR3 in amino acids: CASSQDIVRPQHF. The CDR3, as DNA: TGTGCCAGCAGCCAAGATATCGTTCGGCCCCAGCATTTT. The J gene is TRBJ1-5, the V gene TRBV3-1 (or the pseudogene TRBV3-2); the D is unclear. Between the trimmed V and J ends, which lost 0 bases and 9 bases, there was a span of 9 bases. Germline loops: CDR1 LGHDT, CDR2 YNNKEL (reference sequence). The CDR3 has 13 residues.

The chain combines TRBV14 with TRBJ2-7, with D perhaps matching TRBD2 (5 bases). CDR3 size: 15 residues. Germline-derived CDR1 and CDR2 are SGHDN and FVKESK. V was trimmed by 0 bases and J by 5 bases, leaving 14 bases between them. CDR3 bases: TGTGCCAGCAGCCAAGATCTCGGGGTATGGGACGAGCAGTACTTC. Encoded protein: CASSQDLGVWDEQYF. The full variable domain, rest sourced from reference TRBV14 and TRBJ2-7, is EAGVTQFPSHSVIEKGQTVTLRCDPISGHDNLYWYRRVMGKEIKFLLHFVKESKQDESGMPNNRFLAERTGGTYSTLKVQPAELEDSGVYFCASSQDLGVWDEQYFGPGTRLTVT.

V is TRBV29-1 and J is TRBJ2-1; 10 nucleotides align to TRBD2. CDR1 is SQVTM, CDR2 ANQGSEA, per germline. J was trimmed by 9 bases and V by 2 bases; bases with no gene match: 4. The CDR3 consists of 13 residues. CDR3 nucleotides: TGCAGCGTTGAACGTAGCGGGGGGCTTGAGCAGTTCTTC. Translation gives CSVERSGGLEQFF.

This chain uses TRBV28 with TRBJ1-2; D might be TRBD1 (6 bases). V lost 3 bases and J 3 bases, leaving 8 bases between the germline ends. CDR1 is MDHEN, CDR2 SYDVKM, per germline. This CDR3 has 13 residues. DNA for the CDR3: TGTGCCAGCAGTTTGGACAGCCACTATGGCTACACCTTC. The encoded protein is CASSLDSHYGYTF.

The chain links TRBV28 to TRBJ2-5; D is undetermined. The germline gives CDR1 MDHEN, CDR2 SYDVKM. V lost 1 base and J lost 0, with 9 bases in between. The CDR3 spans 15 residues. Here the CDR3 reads CASSLLDLNQETQYF. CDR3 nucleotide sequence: TGTGCCAGCAGTTTATTAGACTTAAACCAAGAGACCCAGTACTTC.

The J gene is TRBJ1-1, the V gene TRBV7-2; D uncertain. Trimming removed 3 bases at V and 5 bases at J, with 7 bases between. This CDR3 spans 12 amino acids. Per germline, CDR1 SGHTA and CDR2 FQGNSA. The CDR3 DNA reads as TGTGCCAGCAGCTTCGGTTTAACTGAAGCTTTCTTT. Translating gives CASSFGLTEAFF.

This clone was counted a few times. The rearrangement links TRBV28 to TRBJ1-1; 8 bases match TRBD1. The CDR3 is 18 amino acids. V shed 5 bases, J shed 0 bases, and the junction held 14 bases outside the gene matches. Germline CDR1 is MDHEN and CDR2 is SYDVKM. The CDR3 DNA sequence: TGTGCCAGCAGTGGACAGGGCCGGATGAACCTAATGAACACTGAAGCTTTCTTT. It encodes CASSGQGRMNLMNTEAFF.